A selection of T cell receptor beta chains follows, all from one sample in a study of blood T cell repertoires in COVID-19. Profiled with immunoSEQ multiplex PCR; TCRdb holds only in-frame clones, not every one. The data hold about 42,000 clones, with 70% to 90% observed a single time. Sequenced input: peripheral blood. These receptors were obtained from a woman in her seventies in a cohort sampled during active COVID-19. CDR3s include the opening cysteine and the closing phenylalanine or tryptophan. Fields, in order: V gene, J gene, D gene, clone size, CDR3 DNA, CDR3 protein. D genes are given only for firm matches. Not all rows give a size; the values are once, few, many and, for expanded clones, a class.

>TRBV5-6|TRBJ2-1|TRBD2|NA
TGTGCCAGCAGCCGAGCGGGACTCCGGAATGAGCAGTTCTTC
CASSRAGLRNEQFF
>TRBV30|TRBJ1-5|NA|NA
TGTGCCTGGAGTGTACGGGAGAATCAGCCCCAGCATTTT
CAWSVRENQPQHF
>TRBV28|TRBJ1-6|TRBD1|NA
TGTGCCAGCAGCGTACCAGACAGGGAGGTTTCACCCCTCCACTTT
CASSVPDREVSPLHF
>TRBV10-2|TRBJ2-1|TRBD2|NA
TGCGCCAGCAGTGAGTCAGAACGGGGGGCGGTCGGGAGGGCCGGTGAGCAGTTCTTC
CASSESERGAVGRAGEQFF
>TRBV3-1/TRBV3-2|TRBJ2-7|TRBD2|few
TGTGCCAGCAGCCAAGAGGGTAGCGGGCTTACCTCCTACGAGCAGTACTTC
CASSQEGSGLTSYEQYF
>TRBV5-5|TRBJ2-7|NA|NA
TGTGCCAGCAGGTATTGGGGCGCCGGCACCTACGAGCAGTACTTC
CASRYWGAGTYEQYF
>TRBV24-1|TRBJ2-7|TRBD2|once
TGTGCCACCGCTACTAGCGGGAGGACTAGGGAGCAGTACTTC
CATATSGRTREQYF
>TRBV29-1|TRBJ1-1|TRBD1|NA
TGCAGCGTGAGGGACAGGCTGAACACTGAAGCTTTCTTT
CSVRDRLNTEAFF
>TRBV11-2|TRBJ2-3|NA|NA
TGTGCCAGCAGCTTTCGTGGCAGCCTAGCAGATACGCAGTATTTT
CASSFRGSLADTQYF
>TRBV6-5|TRBJ2-1|TRBD2|NA
TGTGCCAGCAGTTATCGAGTGGGAGGGAATGAGCAGTTCTTC
CASSYRVGGNEQFF
>TRBV4-2|TRBJ1-5|TRBD1|NA
TGTGCCAGCAGCTCAACCGGGACAGGGAGCAATCAGCCCCAGCATTTT
CASSSTGTGSNQPQHF
>TRBV10-3|TRBJ2-3|TRBD2|NA
TGTGCCATCAGTCAGGGTGCGGGAGGGGGTGCAGATACGCAGTATTTT
CAISQGAGGGADTQYF
>TRBV3-1/TRBV3-2|TRBJ1-1|NA|NA
TGTGCCAGCAGCCAAGGGGGCTTGAACACTGAAGCTTTCTTT
CASSQGGLNTEAFF
>TRBV7-9|TRBJ1-1|NA|few
TGTGCCAGCAGCCAGGACACTGAAGCTTTCTTT
CASSQDTEAFF
>TRBV19|TRBJ1-2|TRBD1|NA
TGTGCCAGTAGTACCGGACAGGGGACTGATGGCTACACCTTC
CASSTGQGTDGYTF
>TRBV28|TRBJ1-2|TRBD1|NA
TGTGCCAGCAGCCCGGGACAGGGCTATGGCTACACCTTC
CASSPGQGYGYTF
>TRBV27|TRBJ1-2|TRBD1|NA
TGTGCCAGCAGACCCACGACAGGGGGCGGAGGCTACACCTTC
CASRPTTGGGGYTF
>TRBV6-2/TRBV6-3|TRBJ1-2|NA|NA
TGTGCCAGCAGTCACCGACAGCTAGTATACACCTTC
CASSHRQLVYTF
>TRBV19|TRBJ1-1|NA|NA
TGTGCCAGTAGTTCAAAAACATGGGGACATACTGAAGCTTTCTTT
CASSSKTWGHTEAFF
>TRBV7-3|TRBJ2-7|TRBD2|NA
TGTGCCTCGGGGAGCGGGACCTACGAGCAGTACTTC
CASGSGTYEQYF
>TRBV29-1|TRBJ1-4|NA|NA
TGCAGCGTGACGGACAGCCCTGGTGAAAAACTGTTTTTT
CSVTDSPGEKLFF
>TRBV12-5|TRBJ1-2|NA|NA
TGTGCTAGTGGTTTCACCCCTGAGGGTAATGGCTACACCTTC
CASGFTPEGNGYTF
>TRBV7-9|TRBJ1-5|TRBD1|NA
TGTGCCAGCAGCGAAGGGACAGGGGGCGATCAGCCCCAGCATTTT
CASSEGTGGDQPQHF
>TRBV6-2/TRBV6-3|TRBJ2-1|TRBD2|NA
TGTGCCAGCAGTTTGGGAGGGCGGGATTACAATGAGCAGTTCTTC
CASSLGGRDYNEQFF
>TRBV18|TRBJ1-3|NA|few
TGTGCCAGCTCACCAAGTGGGGGGAACTCTGGAAACACCATATATTTT
CASSPSGGNSGNTIYF